The sequence of this TCR beta chain was determined in a study of cytotoxic CD8 clonotypes in ibrutinib-treated CLL. Study details: The subjects consisted of ten to twelve relapsed/refractory and 15 treatment-naive individuals, with roughly 17 IGHV unmutated.

Study-level results: Public clonotypes were rare and shrank or held steady on treatment.

Here immunoSEQ multiplex PCR was the method, and the copy in TCRdb shows in-frame clones only, minus some. The table shows a few hundred thousand clones, with about 80% occurring only once. Remarks on this clone: The antigen is unknown.

CDR3 length: 21 amino acids. Germline CDR1 reads LNHNV; CDR2 reads YYDKDF (reference sequence). Germline trimming cut 6 bases from V and 3 bases from J; bases unmatched to any gene: 23. Sequenced material: PBMCs, taken before ibrutinib treatment. This chain connects TRBV15 to TRBJ2-2; 9 bases match TRBD2. The clonotype comes from a human donor with chronic lymphocytic leukemia. CDR3 nucleotide sequence: TGTGCCACCAGAAACCGAACCCTTACTAGCGGGCGTCTCGGTGACACCGGGGAGCTGTTTTTT. This codes for CATRNRTLTSGRLGDTGELFF. Supplemented by reference TRBV15 and TRBJ2-2, the full variable domain reads DAMVIQNPRYQVTQFGKPVTLSCSQTLNHNVMYWYQQKSSQAPKLLFHYYDKDFNNEADTPDNFQSRRPNTSFCFLDIRSPGLGDTAMYLCATRNRTLTSGRLGDTGELFFGEGSRLTVL.